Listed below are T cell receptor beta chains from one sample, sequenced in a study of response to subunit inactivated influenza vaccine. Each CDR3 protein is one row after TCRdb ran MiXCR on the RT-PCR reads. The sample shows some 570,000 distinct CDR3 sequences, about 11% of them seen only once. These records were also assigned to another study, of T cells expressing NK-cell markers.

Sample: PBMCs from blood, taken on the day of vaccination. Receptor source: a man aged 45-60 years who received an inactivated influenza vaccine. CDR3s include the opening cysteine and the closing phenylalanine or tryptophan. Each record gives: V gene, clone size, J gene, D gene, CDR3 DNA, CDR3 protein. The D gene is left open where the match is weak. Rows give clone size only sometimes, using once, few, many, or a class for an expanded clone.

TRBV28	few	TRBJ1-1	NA	TGTGCCAGCAGTTACTCCGGGACTCTCTCTAACACTGAAGCTTTCTTT	CASSYSGTLSNTEAFF
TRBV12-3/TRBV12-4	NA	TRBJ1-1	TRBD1	TGTGCCAGCAGTTCGTCCCCCGGGACAGGGAGTACTGAAGCTTTCTTT	CASSSSPGTGSTEAFF
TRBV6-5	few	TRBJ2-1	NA	TGTGCCAGCAGTTACACGGGTGCCTACAATGAGCAGTTCTTC	CASSYTGAYNEQFF
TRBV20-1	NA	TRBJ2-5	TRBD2	TGCAGTGCTAGGCCCACTAGCGGTCCCCAAGAGACCCAGTACTTC	CSARPTSGPQETQYF
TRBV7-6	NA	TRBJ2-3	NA	TGTGCCAGCAGCCCCGGGGTAGCGGCAGATACGCAGTATTTT	CASSPGVAADTQYF
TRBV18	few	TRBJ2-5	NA	TGTGCCAGCTCCCTTCTCGGACACCCACAAGAGACCCAGTACTTC	CASSLLGHPQETQYF
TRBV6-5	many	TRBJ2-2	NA	TGTGCCAGCAGTTACGAGGGGACGAACACCGGGGAGCTGTTTTTT	CASSYEGTNTGELFF
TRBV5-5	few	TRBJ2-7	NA	TGTGCCAGCAGCTTGGTGCTATACTTGGAGCAGTACTTC	CASSLVLYLEQYF
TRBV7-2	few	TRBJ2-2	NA	TGTGCCAGCAGCCCGACAGCCCAGAACCTGTTTTTT	CASSPTAQNLFF
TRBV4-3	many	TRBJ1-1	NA	TGCGCCAGCAGCCAAGAGCGGGTGAGCACTGAAGCTTTCTTT	CASSQERVSTEAFF
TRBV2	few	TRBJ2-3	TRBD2	TGTGCCAGCAGTCGTCCTAGCGGAGGCACAGATACGCAGTATTTT	CASSRPSGGTDTQYF
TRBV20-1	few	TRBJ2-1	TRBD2	TGCAGTGCTCTAGGGACTAGCGTCGACAATGAGCAGTTCTTC	CSALGTSVDNEQFF
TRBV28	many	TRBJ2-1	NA	TGTGCCAGCACCCCGTCAGGAGTCTCCTACAATGAGCAGTTCTTC	CASTPSGVSYNEQFF
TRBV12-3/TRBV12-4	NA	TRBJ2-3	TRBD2	TGTGCCAGCACTCAAGCGGGGGGGCGTTCGACGCAGTATTTT	CASTQAGGRSTQYF
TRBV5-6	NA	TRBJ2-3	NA	TGTGCCAGCAGCTGGTCAACTGTTCCCCTTAGCACAGATACGCAGTATTTT	CASSWSTVPLSTDTQYF
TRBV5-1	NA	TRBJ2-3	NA	TGCGCCAGCAGCTTGGGACCCTTAGAAAGTGGCGAGTATTTT	CASSLGPLESGEYF
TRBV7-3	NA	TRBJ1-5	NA	TGTGCCAGCAGCCCAGCGGGGTTGGGGTATCAGCCCCAGCATTTT	CASSPAGLGYQPQHF
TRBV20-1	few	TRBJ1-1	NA	TGCAGTGCCGCCTCACAGGGCCCCCCCACTGAAGCTTTCTTT	CSAASQGPPTEAFF
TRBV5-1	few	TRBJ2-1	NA	TGCGCCAGCAACGGCTACAATGAGCAGTTCTTC	CASNGYNEQFF
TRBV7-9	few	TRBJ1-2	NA	TGTGCCAGCAGCGTGGCGGGGCCTCAGGATGGCTACACCTTC	CASSVAGPQDGYTF
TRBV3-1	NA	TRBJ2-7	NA	TGTGCCAGCAGCCAAGGGTGGGACAACTCCTACGAGCAGTACTTC	CASSQGWDNSYEQYF
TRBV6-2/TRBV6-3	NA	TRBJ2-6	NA	TGTGCCAGCAGACGACGCTGGGACGGTTACTCTGGGGCCAACGTCCTGACTTTC	CASRRRWDGYSGANVLTF
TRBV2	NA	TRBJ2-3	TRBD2	TGTGCCAGCAGTGAAAAGGGTAGCGGGGGGATAACAGATACGCAGTATTTT	CASSEKGSGGITDTQYF
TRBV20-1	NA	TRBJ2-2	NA	TGCGGTGCTATCCCAGGAGGGGGCGCGTCCGGGGAGCTGTTTTTT	CGAIPGGGASGELFF
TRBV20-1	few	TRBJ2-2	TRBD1	TGCAGTGCTAGTAAGGGGGCGCGCACCGGGGAGCTGTTTTTT	CSASKGARTGELFF
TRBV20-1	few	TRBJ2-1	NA	TGCAGTGGACGTTCGGGGGGCGGGTACAATGAGCAGTTCTTC	CSGRSGGGYNEQFF
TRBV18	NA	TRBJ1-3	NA	TGTGCCAGCTCACCATTTGAAGGCAACTCTGGAAACACCATATATTTT	CASSPFEGNSGNTIYF
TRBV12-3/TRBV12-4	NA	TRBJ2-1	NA	TGTGCCAGCAGTTTATTAGCGGTAGACAATGAGCAGTTCTTC	CASSLLAVDNEQFF
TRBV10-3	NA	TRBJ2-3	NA	TGTGCCATCAGTGAGTCCCGGGGGCTACGCACAGATACGCAGTATTTT	CAISESRGLRTDTQYF
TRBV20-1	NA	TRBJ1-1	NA	TGCAGTGCTCCAAACCCCGGACGGATGAACACTGAAGCTTTCTTT	CSAPNPGRMNTEAFF
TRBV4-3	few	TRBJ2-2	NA	TGCGCCAGCAGCCACCTCGCCTCATTAACCGGGGAGCTGTTTTTT	CASSHLASLTGELFF
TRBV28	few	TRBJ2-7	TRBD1	TGTGCCAGCAGCTATGACTCGGACAGGGGAACCTACGAGCAGTACTTC	CASSYDSDRGTYEQYF
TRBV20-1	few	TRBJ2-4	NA	TGCAGTGCTAGAGGGGGGCGGGGTGAGACCAAAAACATTCAGTACTTC	CSARGGRGETKNIQYF
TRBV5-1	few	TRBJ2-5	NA	TGCGCCAGCAGCTCCCGGACAGTTCAAGAGACCCAGTACTTC	CASSSRTVQETQYF
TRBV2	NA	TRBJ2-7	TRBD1	TGTGCCAGCAGTGTAGGGACAGCCATTCCCTACGAGCAGTACTTC	CASSVGTAIPYEQYF
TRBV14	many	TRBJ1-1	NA	TGTGCCAGCAGCAAACAGAACACTGAAGCTTTCTTT	CASSKQNTEAFF
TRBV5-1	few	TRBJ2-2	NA	TGCGCCAGCAGCTTGGGTGGGGGAACCACCGGGGAGCTGTTTTTT	CASSLGGGTTGELFF
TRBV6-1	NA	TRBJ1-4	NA	TGTGCCAGCAGTCAAATGAGGAATGAAAAACTGTTTTTT	CASSQMRNEKLFF
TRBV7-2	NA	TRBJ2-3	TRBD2	TGTTCCAGCAGACCGGGACTAGCGTGGGCCGGTGATACGCAGTATTTT	CSSRPGLAWAGDTQYF
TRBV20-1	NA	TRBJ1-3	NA	TGCAGTGCTAGGACGGACAGAGAAAGCTCTGGAAACACCATATATTTT	CSARTDRESSGNTIYF
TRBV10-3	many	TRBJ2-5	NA	TGTGCCATCAGTGAGCATACAGGGAAAGAGACCCAGTACTTC	CAISEHTGKETQYF
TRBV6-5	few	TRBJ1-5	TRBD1	TGTGCCAGCAGTTACTCCCACAGGGGCCCTAATAGCAATCAGCCCCAGCATTTT	CASSYSHRGPNSNQPQHF
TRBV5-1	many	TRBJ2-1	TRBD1	TGCGCCAGCAGCCGTATGGGACAGGGAAACAATGAGCAGTTCTTC	CASSRMGQGNNEQFF
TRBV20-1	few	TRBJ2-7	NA	TGCAGTGCTAGGTCTCAGTCCAGGCTATCCTACGAGCAGTACTTC	CSARSQSRLSYEQYF
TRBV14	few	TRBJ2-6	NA	TGTGCCAGCAGCCCCCGGGCTGGGGCCAACGTCCTGACTTTC	CASSPRAGANVLTF
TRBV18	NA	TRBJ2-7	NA	TGTGCCAGCTCACAAAGGACCTCTCCGCCTACGAAGCAGTACTTC	CASSQRTSPPTKQYF
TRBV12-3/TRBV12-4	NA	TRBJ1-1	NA	TGTGCCAGCAAACGCAGGGGAGGTGTAATTGAAGCTTTCTTT	CASKRRGGVIEAFF
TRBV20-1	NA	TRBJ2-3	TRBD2	TGCAGTGCTTGGCCGGGACTAACCACAGATACGCAGTATTTT	CSAWPGLTTDTQYF
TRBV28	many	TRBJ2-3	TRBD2	TGTGCCAGCAGCCCTACTAGCGCAGAAGATACGCAGTATTTT	CASSPTSAEDTQYF
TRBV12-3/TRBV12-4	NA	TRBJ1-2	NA	TGTGCCAGCAGCCGAGCAGCAGGTGACTATGGCTACACCTTC	CASSRAAGDYGYTF
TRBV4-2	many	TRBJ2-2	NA	TGTGCCAGCAGCCAAGAAGTCTGGGGTCGGGCCGGGGAGCTGTTTTTT	CASSQEVWGRAGELFF
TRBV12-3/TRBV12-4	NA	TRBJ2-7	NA	TGTGCCAGCAGTCCCGCACCAGAGGGCTACGAGCAGTACTTC	CASSPAPEGYEQYF